This passage covers 27 T cell receptor beta chains from one sample sequenced in a study of blood T cell repertoires in COVID-19. Sequencing used immunoSEQ multiplex PCR; TCRdb keeps in-frame clones, though not all of them. The data show about 400,000 clones, around 90% seen once. The sequenced material came from PBMCs or T cells enriched from blood (not recorded which). The receptors stem from a middle-aged woman with acute COVID-19.

Concerning this clone itself: Different DNA sequences within this sample yield the same CDR3. The chain combines TRBV4-1 with TRBJ1-2; weak D call: TRBD1 (6 bases). V lost 1 base and J lost 5, with 11 bases in between. CDR1 and CDR2 (germline): MGHRA, YSYEKL. The CDR3 runs 14 residues. CDR3 sequence reads: CASSQVTGSYGYTF. The DNA of the CDR3 is TGCGCCAGCAGCCAAGTTACAGGGAGTTATGGCTACACCTTC.

The genes are TRBV2 and TRBJ1-2; D is possibly TRBD1 (5 bases). Germline-derived CDR1 and CDR2 are SNHLY and FYNNEI. Trimming removed 5 bases from V and 7 bases from J, with 8 bases in between. The CDR3 runs 11 residues. The CDR3 DNA sequence: TGTGCCAGCAGTCAGGGCGGTGGCTACACCTTC. As protein: CASSQGGGYTF.

The rearrangement uses TRBV25-1 and TRBJ2-3; the D gene is possibly TRBD1 (7 bases). The V gene lost 3 bases and the J gene lost 3 bases, with 10 bases spanning the gap. Germline V gene sequence: CDR1 MGHDK, CDR2 SYGVNS. This CDR3 has 14 amino acids. CDR3 protein: CASSDAGGTDTQYF. CDR3 coding DNA: TGTGCCAGCAGTGACGCAGGGGGGACAGATACGCAGTATTTT.

V and J are TRBV11-3 and TRBJ2-1, with D tentatively TRBD2 (6 bases). CDR1 is SGHNT, CDR2 YENEEA, per germline. Trimming removed 11 bases from V and 9 bases from J, with 23 bases in between. There are 14 residues in the CDR3. The CDR3 DNA reads as TGTGCCCCTAAGGTGGCGGGATCTTGCGGTGAGCAGTTCTTC. Translated: CAPKVAGSCGEQFF.

The chain combines TRBV7-6 with TRBJ1-6; weak D call: TRBD1 (6 bases). This CDR3 is built from 15 residues. Per the germline V gene, CDR1 is SGHVS and CDR2 is FNYEAQ. Trimming pared 5 bases from V and 8 bases from J, leaving 16 bases between. The CDR3 region has the DNA TGTGCCAGCAGCCTCCAGGGGAGTAATGATTCACCCCTCCACTTT. Encoded protein: CASSLQGSNDSPLHF.

J is TRBJ1-1 and V is TRBV4-1; D unclear. CDR1 is MGHRA, CDR2 YSYEKL, per germline. The V end lost 1 base, the J end lost 4 bases, and 19 bases lay between the germline ends. CDR3 length equals 17 residues. The CDR3 here is CASSQGRIVRWSTEAFF. The CDR3 DNA is TGCGCCAGCAGCCAAGGAAGGATAGTAAGGTGGAGCACTGAAGCTTTCTTT.

This clone showed up just once. This chain uses TRBV19 with TRBJ1-6; D uncertain. V gave up 5 bases and J gave up 0 bases, with 8 bases separating them. Germline V gene sequence: CDR1 LNHDA, CDR2 SQIVND (reference sequence). CDR3 length: 15 amino acids. The CDR3 is CASSSISSYNSPLHF. CDR3 nucleotides: TGTGCCAGTAGTTCGATCAGCTCCTATAATTCACCCCTCCACTTT.

This clone turned up a few times. This chain uses TRBV18 with TRBJ1-1, with a possible D match to TRBD1 (6 bases). CDR3 length equals 16 residues. V was cut by 8 bases and J by 3 bases, with 22 bases left in between. Germline lookup yields CDR1 KGHSH and CDR2 LQKENI. The CDR3 bases are TGTGCCAGCGATACGTCAGGGGCAAGGGGCTACACTGAAGCTTTCTTT. This sequence encodes CASDTSGARGYTEAFF.

V usage is TRBV6-1 and J usage is TRBJ1-1, with unresolved D. Trimming removed 2 bases from V and 3 bases from J, with 10 bases in between. Germline CDR1 MNHNS, CDR2 SASEGT. CDR3 length: 14 residues. The CDR3 region is CASSEIPRDTEAFF. The CDR3 DNA is TGTGCCAGCAGTGAAATCCCGAGGGACACTGAAGCTTTCTTT.

This clone was recorded a few times. The chain joins TRBV21-1 to TRBJ1-3; TRBD1 was called by the table and not checked on the DNA. TRBV21-1 is a recognized pseudogene. The CDR3 consists of 17 residues. The CDR3 DNA follows: TGTGCCAGCAGCAAATACGGACAGTCGAGCTCTGGAAACACCATATATTTT. Its protein is CASSKYGQSSSGNTIYF.

V gene TRBV7-8 combines with J gene TRBJ2-1; 7 bases are shared with TRBD1. J gave up 3 bases and V 5 bases, and 4 bases lay outside the gene matches. This CDR3 spans 14 amino acids. Germline V CDR1 and CDR2: SGHVS, FQNEAQ. CDR3 nucleotides: TGTGCCAGCAGCGCCCGACAGGGCTACAATGAGCAGTTCTTC. It yields the protein CASSARQGYNEQFF. The complete variable domain, with remaining parts taken from reference TRBV7-8 and TRBJ2-1, reads GAGVSQSPRYKVAKRGQDVALRCDPISGHVSLFWYQQALGQGPEFLTYFQNEAQLDKSGLPSDRFFAERPEGSVSTLKIQRTQQEDSAVYLCASSARQGYNEQFFGPGTRLTVL.

The J gene is TRBJ1-4, the V gene TRBV3-1 (or the pseudogene TRBV3-2), with TRBD1 as a possible D gene (5 bases). This CDR3 has 13 amino acids. Germline CDR1 reads LGHDT; CDR2 reads YNNKEL (reference sequence). V was clipped by 6 bases and J by 8 bases, with 13 bases between them. For the CDR3, the DNA is TGTGCCAGCAGTCACGCAGGGAACGAAAAACTGTTTTTT. Translated, it gives CASSHAGNEKLFF.

CDR3 nucleotides: TGTGCCAGCAGCCAGGGCCTAGCGGGGGGACTCACAGATACGCAGTATTTT. The encoded protein is CASSQGLAGGLTDTQYF. The chain carries TRBV7-9 and TRBJ2-3; 11 bases map to TRBD2. Germline lookup yields CDR1 SEHNR and CDR2 FQNEAQ (reference sequence). Trimming cost V 5 bases and J 2 bases; bases outside gene matches: 9. The CDR3 covers 17 residues.

The chain carries TRBV7-2 and TRBJ1-2; 8 nucleotides line up with TRBD1. Germline lookup yields CDR1 SGHTA and CDR2 FQGNSA. V lost 1 base and J lost 4; bases outside the gene matches: 8. The CDR3 runs 16 residues. CDR3 region: CASSLGGQGYLYGYTF. The CDR3 DNA reads as TGTGCCAGCAGCTTAGGTGGACAGGGCTACCTCTATGGCTACACCTTC. The full variable domain, with the rest looked up from reference TRBV7-2 and TRBJ1-2, is GAGVSQSPSNKVTEKGKDVELRCDPISGHTALYWYRQSLGQGLEFLIYFQGNSAPDKSGLPSDRFSAERTGGSVSTLTIQRTQQEDSAVYLCASSLGGQGYLYGYTFGSGTRLTVV.

The rearrangement links TRBV3-1 (or the pseudogene TRBV3-2) to TRBJ1-6, with D uncertain. The CDR3 has 15 amino acids. V lost 4 bases and J lost 7, with 14 bases in between. Germline values: CDR1 LGHDT, CDR2 YNNKEL (reference sequence). The CDR3 nucleotides are TGTGCCAGCAGCCCAAACGGGGTAGGGAATTCACCCCTCCACTTT. Encoded protein: CASSPNGVGNSPLHF.

The gene calls are TRBV5-1 and TRBJ2-2; a possible D gene is TRBD1 (6 bases). Germline V gives CDR1 SGHRS, CDR2 YFSETQ. The V end was cut by 1 base, the J end by 2 bases, with 12 bases between. The CDR3 sequence is 16 residues long. The DNA of the CDR3 is TGCGCCAGCAGCTTGAGTACAGGGAGAAACACCGGGGAGCTGTTTTTT. It yields the protein CASSLSTGRNTGELFF.

The genes are TRBV2 and TRBJ1-6; D perhaps matches TRBD1 (5 bases). Trimming cost V 2 bases and J 0 bases, with 14 bases left between them. The CDR3 consists of 18 residues. CDR1 is SNHLY, CDR2 FYNNEI, per germline. CDR3 in amino acids: CASSENWGGSSYNSPLHF. The CDR3 coding sequence is TGTGCCAGCAGTGAAAATTGGGGGGGGTCCTCCTATAATTCACCCCTCCACTTT.

The gene calls are TRBV30 and TRBJ1-6; D possibly corresponds to TRBD1 (5 bases). Per germline, CDR1 GTSNPN and CDR2 SVGIG (reference sequence). The CDR3 extends over 15 amino acids. The V end lost 1 base, the J end lost 7 bases, and 14 bases lay between the germline ends. The CDR3 region is CAWSATDGGNSPLHF. Here the CDR3 DNA reads TGTGCCTGGAGTGCCACAGACGGGGGAAATTCACCCCTCCACTTT.

Concerning this clone itself: The sample has other DNA sequences that encode this CDR3 too. The V gene is TRBV2, the J gene TRBJ2-5, with 8 bases aligning to TRBD1. Trimming at V came to 5 bases and at J to 1 base, leaving 3 bases not matched to a gene. The CDR3 is 14 amino acids. From germline, CDR1 is SNHLY and CDR2 FYNNEI. Here the CDR3 reads CASSWTGRQETQYF. The CDR3 DNA follows: TGTGCCAGCAGTTGGACAGGGCGCCAAGAGACCCAGTACTTC.

The chain is built from TRBV18 and TRBJ1-4, with D perhaps TRBD1 (5 bases). Germline V gene lookup returns CDR1 KGHSH and CDR2 LQKENI. The CDR3 loop spans 17 amino acids. Trimming shortened V by 1 base and J by 6 bases, and 18 bases separated the two germline ends. CDR3 in amino acids: CASSPRRSQRGDEKLFF. CDR3 in DNA: TGTGCCAGCTCACCACGCCGCTCGCAGCGGGGGGATGAAAAACTGTTTTTT.

The rearrangement joins TRBV7-8 to TRBJ2-5, with D possibly matching TRBD1 (6 bases). Trimming stripped 3 bases from V and 2 bases from J, with 10 bases between. CDR3 length: 14 residues. Germline CDR1 is SGHVS and CDR2 is FQNEAQ. In nucleotides, the CDR3 is TGTGCCAGCAGCTTCCTGGACAGTCAAGAGACCCAGTACTTC. Protein: CASSFLDSQETQYF.

The genes are TRBV14 and TRBJ1-2; maybe TRBD1 (5 bases). CDR3 size: 12 residues. Germline V lookup: CDR1 SGHDN, CDR2 FVKESK. Trimming stripped 4 bases from V and 5 bases from J, with 8 bases between. The CDR3 here is CASSRRGYGYTF. CDR3 DNA sequence: TGTGCCAGCAGCCGACGGGGGTATGGCTACACCTTC.

The chain is built from TRBV4-1 and TRBJ2-2; 7 bases map to TRBD2. The germline V gene encodes CDR1 MGHRA and CDR2 YSYEKL. Unmatched junction bases numbered 9, after V lost 6 bases and J lost 2 bases. The CDR3 length is 16 residues. This CDR3 is CASRFSGTTNTGELFF. In DNA, the CDR3 is TGCGCCAGCAGATTCTCCGGGACTACCAACACCGGGGAGCTGTTTTTT.

The gene calls are TRBV10-3 and TRBJ2-1, with 7 nucleotides matching TRBD1. The CDR3 is 13 residues long. In germline, CDR1 is ENHRY, CDR2 SYGVKD. V lost 10 bases and J lost 8; bases outside the gene matches: 11. The CDR3 sequence: CATGARQGDEQFF. Written as DNA, the CDR3 is TGTGCCACCGGAGCTCGACAGGGTGATGAGCAGTTCTTC.

The chain carries TRBV6-5 and TRBJ2-5; D not certain. Germline CDR1 and CDR2: MNHEY and SVGAGI. V was cut by 2 bases and J by 2 bases, with 9 bases left in between. The CDR3 totals 14 residues. As DNA, the CDR3 is TGTGCCAGCAGTTACCACCGAGTTCAAGAGACCCAGTACTTC. It yields the protein CASSYHRVQETQYF.

The DNA of the CDR3 is TGTGCCAGCAGACCCGCCGGGAGAGCCTACGAGCAGTACTTC. Protein: CASRPAGRAYEQYF. The chain couples TRBV11-2 to TRBJ2-7; TRBD2 is a possible D gene (6 bases). The V end lost 6 bases, the J end lost 2 bases, and 14 bases lay between the germline ends. The length of the CDR3 is 14 residues. Looked up from germline, CDR1 is SGHAT and CDR2 is FQNNGV. Variable domain in full (rest from reference TRBV11-2 and TRBJ2-7): EAGVAQSPRYKIIEKRQSVAFWCNPISGHATLYWYQQILGQGPKLLIQFQNNGVVDDSQLPKDRFSAERLKGVDSTLKIQPAKLEDSAVYLCASRPAGRAYEQYFGPGTRLTVT.

V usage is TRBV4-1 and J usage is TRBJ1-5, with D possibly being TRBD1 (5 bases). The ends were cut back, 1 base at V and 13 bases at J, with 17 bases in the middle. Per germline, CDR1 MGHRA and CDR2 YSYEKL. The CDR3 has 14 residues. This CDR3 reads CASSQVGKMGQQHF. The CDR3 nucleotides are TGCGCCAGCAGCCAAGTGGGGAAGATGGGGCAGCAGCATTTT.